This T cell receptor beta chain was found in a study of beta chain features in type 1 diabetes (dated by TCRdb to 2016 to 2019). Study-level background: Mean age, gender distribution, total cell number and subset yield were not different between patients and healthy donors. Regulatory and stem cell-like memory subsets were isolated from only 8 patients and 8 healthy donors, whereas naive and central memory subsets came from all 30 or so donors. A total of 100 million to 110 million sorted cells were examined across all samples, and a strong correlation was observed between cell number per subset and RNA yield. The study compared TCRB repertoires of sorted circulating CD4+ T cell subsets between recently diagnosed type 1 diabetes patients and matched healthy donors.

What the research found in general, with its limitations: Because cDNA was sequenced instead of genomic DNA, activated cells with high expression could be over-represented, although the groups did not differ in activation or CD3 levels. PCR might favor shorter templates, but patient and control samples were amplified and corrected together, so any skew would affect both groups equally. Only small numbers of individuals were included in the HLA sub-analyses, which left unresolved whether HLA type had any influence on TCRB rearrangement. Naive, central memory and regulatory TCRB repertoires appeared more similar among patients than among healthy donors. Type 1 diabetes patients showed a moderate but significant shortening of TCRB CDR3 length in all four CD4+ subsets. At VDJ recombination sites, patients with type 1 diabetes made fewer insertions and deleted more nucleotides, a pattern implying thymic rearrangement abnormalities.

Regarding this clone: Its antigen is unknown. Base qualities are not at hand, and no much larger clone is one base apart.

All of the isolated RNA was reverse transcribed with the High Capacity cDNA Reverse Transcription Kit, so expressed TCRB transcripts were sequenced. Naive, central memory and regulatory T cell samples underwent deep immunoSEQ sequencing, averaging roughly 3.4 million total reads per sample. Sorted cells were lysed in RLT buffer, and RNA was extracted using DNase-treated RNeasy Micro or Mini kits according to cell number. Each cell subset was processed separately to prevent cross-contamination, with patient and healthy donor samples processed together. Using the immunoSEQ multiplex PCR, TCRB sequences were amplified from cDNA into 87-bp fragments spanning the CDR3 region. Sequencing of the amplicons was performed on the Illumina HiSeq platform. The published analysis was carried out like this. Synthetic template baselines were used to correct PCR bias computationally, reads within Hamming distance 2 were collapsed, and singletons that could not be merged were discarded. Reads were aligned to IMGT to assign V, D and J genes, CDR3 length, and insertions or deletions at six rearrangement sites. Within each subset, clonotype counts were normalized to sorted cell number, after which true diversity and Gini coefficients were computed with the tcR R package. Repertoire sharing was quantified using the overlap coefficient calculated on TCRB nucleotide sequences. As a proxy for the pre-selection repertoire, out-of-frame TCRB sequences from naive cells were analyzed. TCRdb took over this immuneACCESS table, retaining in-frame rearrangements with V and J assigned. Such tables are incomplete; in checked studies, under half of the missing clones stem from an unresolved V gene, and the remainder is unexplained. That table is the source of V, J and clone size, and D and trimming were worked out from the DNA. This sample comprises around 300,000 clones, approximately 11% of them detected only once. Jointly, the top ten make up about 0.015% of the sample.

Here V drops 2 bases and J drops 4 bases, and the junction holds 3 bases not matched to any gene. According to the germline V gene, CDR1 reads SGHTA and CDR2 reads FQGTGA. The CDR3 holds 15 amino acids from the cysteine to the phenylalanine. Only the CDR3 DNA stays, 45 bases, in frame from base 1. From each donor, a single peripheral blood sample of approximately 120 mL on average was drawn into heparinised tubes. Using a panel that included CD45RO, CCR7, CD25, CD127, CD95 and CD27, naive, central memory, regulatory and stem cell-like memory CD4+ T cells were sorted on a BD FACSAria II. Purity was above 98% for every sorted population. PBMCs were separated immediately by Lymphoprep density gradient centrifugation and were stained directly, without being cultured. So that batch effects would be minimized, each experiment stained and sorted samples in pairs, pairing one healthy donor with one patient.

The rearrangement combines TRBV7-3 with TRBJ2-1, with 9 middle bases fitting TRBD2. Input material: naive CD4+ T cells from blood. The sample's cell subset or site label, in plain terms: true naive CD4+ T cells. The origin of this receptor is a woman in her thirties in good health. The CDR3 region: CASSLAGGPYNEQFF. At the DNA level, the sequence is TGTGCCAGCAGCTTAGCGGGAGGGCCGTACAATGAGCAGTTCTTC.